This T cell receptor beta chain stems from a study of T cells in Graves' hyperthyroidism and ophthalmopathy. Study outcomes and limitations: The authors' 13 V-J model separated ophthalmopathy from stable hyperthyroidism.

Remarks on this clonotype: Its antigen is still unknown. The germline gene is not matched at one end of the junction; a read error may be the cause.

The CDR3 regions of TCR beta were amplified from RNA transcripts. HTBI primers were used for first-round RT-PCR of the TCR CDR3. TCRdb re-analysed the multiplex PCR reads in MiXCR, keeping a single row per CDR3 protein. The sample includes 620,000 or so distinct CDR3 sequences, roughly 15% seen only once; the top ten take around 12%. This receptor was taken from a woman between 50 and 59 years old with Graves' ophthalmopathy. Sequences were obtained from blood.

In DNA, the CDR3 is TGTGCCAGTAGTGACGGAGTTTCTGGGGCCAACGTCCTGGCTTTC. Its protein product is CASSDGVSGANVLAF. The chain recombines TRBV19 with TRBJ2-6; possible D gene TRBD1, 5 bases. Germline CDR1 and CDR2: LNHDA and SQIVND (reference sequence). The CDR3 is 15 amino acids. Full variable domain (missing parts from reference TRBV19 and TRBJ2-6): DGGITQSPKYLFRKEGQNVTLSCEQNLNHDAMYWYRQDPGQGLRLIYYSQIVNDFQKGDIAEGYSVSREKKESFPLTVTSAQKNPTAFYLCASSDGVSGANVLAFGAGSRLTVL.